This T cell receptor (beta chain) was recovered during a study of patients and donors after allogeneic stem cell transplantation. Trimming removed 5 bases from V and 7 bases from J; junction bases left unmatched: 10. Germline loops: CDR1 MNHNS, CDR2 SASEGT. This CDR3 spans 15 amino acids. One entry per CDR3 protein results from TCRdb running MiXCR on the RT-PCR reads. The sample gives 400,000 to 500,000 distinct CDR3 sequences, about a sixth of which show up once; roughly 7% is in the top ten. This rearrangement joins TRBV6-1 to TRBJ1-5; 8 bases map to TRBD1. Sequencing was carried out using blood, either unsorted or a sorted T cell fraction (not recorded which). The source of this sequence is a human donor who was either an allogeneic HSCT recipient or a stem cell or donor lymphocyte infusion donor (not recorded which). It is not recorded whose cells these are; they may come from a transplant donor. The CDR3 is CASSRLTGVDQPQHF. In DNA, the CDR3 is TGTGCCAGCAGTCGCCTGACAGGGGTGGACCAGCCCCAGCATTTT.